This T cell receptor beta chain was identified in a study of T cells in Graves' hyperthyroidism and ophthalmopathy (dated by TCRdb to the late 2010s). In the study overall: A discovery cohort of about a hundred patients, approximately 45 with Graves' ophthalmopathy and 55 to 60 with stable Graves' hyperthyroidism, was used to find distinguishing TCR V-J signatures. Prospective prediction of ophthalmopathy was tested in an independent validation cohort consisting of some 18 hyperthyroidism patients and 15 to 17 patients who later progressed to ophthalmopathy. The 100 or so discovery patients were randomly divided into training and test sets at a 7:3 ratio. In addition, the study compared T-cell repertoires in thyroid tissue and in blood from over 5 Graves' hyperthyroidism patients. After sampling, hyperthyroidism patients received methimazole starting at 30 mg daily, and ophthalmopathy patients received high-dose intravenous methylprednisolone. According to the paper, TCR Vbeta CDR3 sequencing was carried out on over 130 peripheral blood samples, which came from around 43 ophthalmopathy, under 80 hyperthyroidism and approximately 17 progressor patients.

This clonotype has a count of ten or more. Its antigen is still unknown. No quality values exist for individual bases; no much larger clone is one base distant. The study at large found these results: During validation, the model predicted progression to ophthalmopathy a median of roughly 7.1 months ahead of onset, with 60% to 71% sensitivity and 72.22% specificity. A 13 V-J signature model separated ophthalmopathy from stable hyperthyroidism, with around 88% sensitivity and 81% to 82% specificity in cross-validation and 80%/75% in testing. Sample size was not statistically predetermined, and investigators were not blinded to group allocation. Most expanded thyroid clonotypes (frequency above 0.001) were also detected in blood, a finding suggesting that blood repertoires may reflect thyroid immune responses.

The TCR beta CDR3 regions were amplified from the RNA transcripts. For the first round of RT-PCR on the TCR CDR3, the HTBI primer set was used together with the Qiagen OneStep RT-PCR kit. Libraries were constructed in a second round of multiplex PCR, after which size selection and purification were carried out. Paired-end sequencing of the libraries was performed with 100 bp reads on an Illumina HiSeq2000. Per the authors' processing: Raw data were processed with SOAPnuke, discarding reads with adapters, uncalled bases, mean Phred below 15, or no exact constant-primer or identifier match. High-quality paired reads were merged using COPE v1.2.5, and each unique nucleotide sequence was defined as a clonotype. Clonotypes were aligned to IMGT TRBV, TRBD and TRBJ reference segments using MiTCR v1.1. The analysis included only V-J combinations with a frequency above 0.0001, which together covered 99% to 99.2% of the repertoires. A TCS score was defined as the ratio of F50 (clonal expansion) to E x V (chaos), with BLOSUM62-based TCRdist applied between CDR3 peptides within each V-J. Welch's t-statistics and random forest reduced around 550 V-J features to roughly 13, which were used in a naive Bayes classifier (R e1071). The Morisita-Horn index was used to measure how similar the thyroid and blood repertoires were. Using fastp at Q25 and MiXCR, TCRdb reprocessed the public reads and kept productive beta chains. Rows are unified per CDR3 protein, each entry keeping the most common DNA and genes. In this record, the V and J calls reflect TCRdb's handling and not the investigators' own analysis. The sample yields 480,000 or so distinct CDR3 sequences; 46% were counted once. The ten largest clones take up about 40% of the sample.

Relative to germline, V is 7 bases shorter and J is 3 bases shorter, with 21 bases between their ends. The CDR3 contains 17 residues, cysteine and phenylalanine counted. The retained sequence is limited to the CDR3, 51 bases, with the frame set at the first base. The germline V gene (reference sequence) supplies CDR1 LNHDA and CDR2 SQIVND. Any patient with an uncontrolled infection, another autoimmune disease, pregnancy or lactation was excluded. Diagnoses were based on clinical symptoms, serum thyroxine and TRAb, thyroid ultrasound and orbital computed tomography. Trizol reagent was used to extract total RNA, and RNA quality was then checked on an Agilent 2100 Bioanalyzer.

The clonotype was recovered from an adult woman with Graves' disease, either hyperthyroidism or ophthalmopathy (not recorded which). The chain is made from TRBV19 and TRBJ1-4, with a weak D call of TRBD1 (5 bases match). What was sequenced was peripheral blood or thyroid tissue (not recorded which). Here is the DNA: TGTGCCAGTAAGGGGCCAGGGCAATGGGGAGCTAATGAAAAACTGTTTTTT. Its protein product is CASKGPGQWGANEKLFF.